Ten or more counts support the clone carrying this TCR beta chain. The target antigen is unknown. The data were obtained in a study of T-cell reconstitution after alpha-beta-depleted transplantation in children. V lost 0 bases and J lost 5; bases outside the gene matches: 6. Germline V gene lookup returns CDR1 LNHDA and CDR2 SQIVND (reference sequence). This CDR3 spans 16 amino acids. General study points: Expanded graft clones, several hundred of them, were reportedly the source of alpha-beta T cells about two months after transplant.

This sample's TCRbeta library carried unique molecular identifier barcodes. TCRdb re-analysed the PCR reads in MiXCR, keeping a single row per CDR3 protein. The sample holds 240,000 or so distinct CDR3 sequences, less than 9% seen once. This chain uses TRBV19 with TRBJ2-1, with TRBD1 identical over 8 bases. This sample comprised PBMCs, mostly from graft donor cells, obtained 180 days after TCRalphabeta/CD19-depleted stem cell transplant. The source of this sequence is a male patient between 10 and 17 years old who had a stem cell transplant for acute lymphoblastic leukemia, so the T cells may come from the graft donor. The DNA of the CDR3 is TGTGCCAGTAGTATAGATCTGGGACAGGTGAACAATGAGCAGTTCTTC. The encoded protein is CASSIDLGQVNNEQFF.